The 32 T cell receptor beta chains given below trace back to one sample, sequenced in a study of T cell responses to AZD1222 COVID-19 vaccine. Only in-frame clones appear in the TCRdb table, and some are missing; sequencing was by immunoSEQ multiplex PCR. The table lists about 120,000 clones, more than 75% of them singletons. This sample comprised peripheral blood, obtained on day 0 of AZD1222 vaccination. The receptors stem from an adult in good health.

The chain combines TRBV5-1 with TRBJ2-3, with TRBD2 matching over 12 bases. The CDR3 length is 14 residues. Germline loops: CDR1 SGHRS, CDR2 YFSETQ. Trimming removed 6 bases from V and 4 bases from J; junction bases left unmatched: 3. CDR3 in DNA: TGCGCCAGCAAGGGACTAGCGGGCCCAGATACGCAGTATTTT. Amino acids: CASKGLAGPDTQYF.

The genes are TRBV11-2 and TRBJ1-5; no reliable D call. This CDR3 spans 13 amino acids. Germline V gene lookup returns CDR1 SGHAT and CDR2 FQNNGV. V lost 2 bases and J 3 bases, leaving 5 bases between the germline ends. The CDR3 spells CASSLLANQPQHF. CDR3 nucleotides: TGTGCCAGCAGCTTACTGGCCAATCAGCCCCAGCATTTT.

The chain is built from TRBV28 and TRBJ1-2; 10 bases map to TRBD1. Trimming removed 2 bases from V and 7 bases from J; junction bases left unmatched: 4. The germline V gene has CDR1 MDHEN and CDR2 SYDVKM. The CDR3 covers 14 residues. The CDR3 sequence: CASSLATGGSGYTF. CDR3 coding DNA: TGTGCCAGCAGTTTAGCGACAGGGGGCTCTGGCTACACCTTC.

A single count supports this clone. The J gene is TRBJ1-2, the V gene TRBV7-3; D remains ambiguous. In germline, CDR1 is SGHTA, CDR2 FQGTGA. The CDR3 spans 13 residues. Trimming removed 0 bases at V and 7 bases at J, with 9 bases between. The CDR3 is CASSLTGYGGYTF. For the CDR3, the DNA is TGTGCCAGCAGCTTAACCGGGTACGGTGGCTACACCTTC. Variable domain in full (rest from reference TRBV7-3 and TRBJ1-2): GAGVSQTPSNKVTEKGKYVELRCDPISGHTALYWYRQSLGQGPEFLIYFQGTGAADDSGLPNDRFFAVRPEGSVSTLKIQRTERGDSAVYLCASSLTGYGGYTFGSGTRLTVV.

V usage is TRBV19 and J usage is TRBJ2-7; no clear D. V lost 3 bases, J lost 3 bases, and 9 bases lay in between. Germline V lookup: CDR1 LNHDA, CDR2 SQIVND (reference sequence). This CDR3 comprises 13 residues. CDR3 protein: CASSIGQNYEQYF. Written as DNA, the CDR3 is TGTGCCAGTAGTATCGGGCAGAACTACGAGCAGTACTTC.

V usage is TRBV9 and J usage is TRBJ2-1; the D call may be TRBD1 or TRBD2 (6 bases each). Germline V lookup: CDR1 SGDLS, CDR2 YYNGEE. Deletions cut 0 bases from V and 3 bases from J, with 10 bases between. The CDR3 has 15 residues. The CDR3 coding sequence is TGTGCCAGCAGCGTAGACGGGGGCCACTACAATGAGCAGTTCTTC. This gives the protein CASSVDGGHYNEQFF.

CDR3 sequence reads: CAWSEAEQFF. CDR3 DNA: TGTGCCTGGAGTGAGGCTGAGCAGTTCTTC. The genes are TRBV30 and TRBJ2-1, with D uncertain. The V end was cut by 1 base, the J end by 9 bases, with 4 bases between. Germline values: CDR1 GTSNPN, CDR2 SVGIG (reference sequence). CDR3 length: 10 residues.

The chain recombines TRBV13 with TRBJ1-2; 7 positions agree with TRBD1. V was clipped by 4 bases and J by 12 bases; unmatched bases: 11. Per the germline V gene, CDR1 is PRHDT and CDR2 is FYEKMQ (reference sequence). The CDR3 runs to 13 residues. DNA for the CDR3: TGTGCCAGCAGCTCAACAGGGGAGATAGAGGACACCTTC. Translated, it gives CASSSTGEIEDTF.

The chain carries TRBV6-6 and TRBJ2-2; D possibly corresponds to TRBD2 (5 bases). This CDR3 spans 16 amino acids. Germline lookup yields CDR1 MNHNY and CDR2 SVGAGI (reference sequence). The V and J ends lost 1 base and 10 bases respectively, with 19 bases between them. The CDR3 sequence: CASSYFKISSVVELFF. CDR3 nucleotide sequence: TGTGCCAGCAGTTACTTCAAAATAAGTAGCGTCGTGGAGCTGTTTTTT.

V and J are TRBV25-1 and TRBJ1-2; D gene unclear. Germline V gives CDR1 MGHDK, CDR2 SYGVNS. Between the trimmed V and J ends, which lost 8 bases and 0 bases, there was a span of 7 bases. This CDR3 has 12 residues. CDR3 sequence reads: CASADTNYGYTF. In nucleotides, the CDR3 is TGTGCCAGCGCAGACACTAACTATGGCTACACCTTC.

V and J are TRBV19 and TRBJ1-1; 9 bases are a match to TRBD1. CDR3 length: 14 amino acids. Germline CDR1 LNHDA, CDR2 SQIVND (reference sequence). V dropped 5 bases and J dropped 3; count of bases not matched to a gene: 4. The CDR3 here is CASSGTGGYTEAFF. The CDR3 nucleotides are TGTGCCAGTAGTGGCACAGGGGGCTACACTGAAGCTTTCTTT.

The rearrangement joins TRBV6-5 to TRBJ2-3; 7 nucleotides match TRBD1. Germline V gene data show CDR1 as MNHEY and CDR2 as SVGAGI. This CDR3 contains 14 residues. Losses at the gene ends were 6 bases for V and 3 bases for J; bases not matched to a gene: 6. CDR3 residues: CASRWTGLTDTQYF. DNA of the CDR3: TGTGCCAGCAGGTGGACAGGATTGACAGATACGCAGTATTTT.

The rearrangement uses TRBV24-1 and TRBJ2-3, with 7 positions matching TRBD2. J was trimmed by 5 bases and V by 7 bases; bases with no gene match: 5. The CDR3 is 13 residues long. The germline V gene has CDR1 KGHDR and CDR2 SFDVKD. The CDR3 DNA reads as TGTGCCACCAGAGACCGGGGGGTAGATACGCAGTATTTT. This codes for CATRDRGVDTQYF.

The rearrangement uses TRBV6-5 and TRBJ1-3; TRBD1 agrees at 10 bases. Germline V gene sequence: CDR1 MNHEY, CDR2 SVGAGI. V shed 5 bases, J shed 2 bases, and the junction held 3 bases outside the gene matches. This CDR3 spans 15 amino acids. The CDR3 region has the DNA TGTGCCAGCAGTCACGACAGGGGGCCTGGAAACACCATATATTTT. Its protein product is CASSHDRGPGNTIYF.

The rearrangement uses TRBV4-1 and TRBJ2-3, with 16 positions matching TRBD2. The CDR3 loop spans 18 amino acids. Germline CDR1 MGHRA, CDR2 YSYEKL. J gave up 4 bases and V 3 bases, and 7 bases lay outside the gene matches. The CDR3 DNA reads as TGCGCCAGCAGCCACGGGGGACTAGCGGGGGGGCCGTCAGATACGCAGTATTTT. This translates into CASSHGGLAGGPSDTQYF.

The DNA for the CDR3 is TGCGCCAGCAGCTTCGAGGGGGGACAGGGGACCACAGATACGCAGTATTTT. Translation: CASSFEGGQGTTDTQYF. V gene TRBV5-1 combines with J gene TRBJ2-3; 10 nucleotides match TRBD1. This CDR3 spans 17 amino acids. Per the germline V gene, CDR1 is SGHRS and CDR2 is YFSETQ. V was pared by 2 bases and J by 2 bases, with 8 bases of the junction left unmatched.

V and J are TRBV10-3 and TRBJ1-2; the D is unclear. The CDR3 runs 13 residues. Trimming shortened V by 7 bases and J by 4 bases, and 13 bases separated the two germline ends. Per germline, CDR1 ENHRY and CDR2 SYGVKD. CDR3 sequence: CAIIPEHAYGYTF. DNA for the CDR3: TGTGCCATCATTCCAGAGCACGCCTATGGCTACACCTTC.

J is TRBJ2-2 and V is TRBV6-1, with unresolved D. Per the germline V gene, CDR1 is MNHNS and CDR2 is SASEGT. This CDR3 is 15 amino acids long. The V gene lost 2 bases and the J gene lost 5 bases, with 12 bases spanning the gap. CDR3 residues: CASSELKGGTGELFF. The CDR3 DNA reads TGTGCCAGCAGTGAATTGAAAGGCGGAACCGGGGAGCTGTTTTTT.

The chain links TRBV28 to TRBJ1-2; D is possibly TRBD1 (5 bases). The CDR3 loop spans 14 amino acids. Looked up from germline, CDR1 is MDHEN and CDR2 is SYDVKM. Trimming took 3 bases from V and 7 from J, leaving 15 bases between them. The DNA of the CDR3 is TGTGCCAGCAGTTTGGGGCAGAGACTTGGTGGCTACACCTTC. Its protein is CASSLGQRLGGYTF.

This chain's CDR3 is CASSYLGVRRFVGEQYF. CDR3 sequence (DNA): TGTGCCAGCAGTTACCTCGGGGTAAGGCGGTTTGTGGGCGAGCAGTACTTC. V usage is TRBV6-2 or TRBV6-3 and J usage is TRBJ2-7; D is possibly TRBD2 (5 bases). V lost 2 bases and J lost 6, with 23 bases in between. Per the germline V gene, CDR1 is MNHEY and CDR2 is SVGEGT. CDR3 length: 17 amino acids.

The chain couples TRBV28 to TRBJ1-4; unclear D gene. The CDR3 has 14 residues. V lost 5 bases and J 0 bases, leaving 7 bases between the germline ends. CDR1 is MDHEN, CDR2 SYDVKM, per germline. The CDR3 sequence: CASSTATTNEKLFF. As DNA, the CDR3 is TGTGCCAGCAGTACGGCTACAACTAATGAAAAACTGTTTTTT.

The CDR3 here is CASKEGHGNTEAFF. CDR3 sequence (DNA): TGTGCCAGCAAGGAGGGGCACGGGAACACTGAAGCTTTCTTT. The J gene is TRBJ1-1, the V gene TRBV6-5; possibly TRBD1 for D (5 bases). The CDR3 is 14 residues long. CDR1 and CDR2 from the germline V gene are MNHEY and SVGAGI. Trimming left V 7 bases short and J 1 base short, with 13 bases between.

The chain links TRBV5-4 to TRBJ2-1, with D tentatively TRBD1 (6 bases). Germline V gene data show CDR1 as SGHNT and CDR2 as YYREEE (reference sequence). This CDR3 region has 18 residues. V was clipped by 3 bases and J by 0 bases, with 19 bases between them. CDR3 region: CASSSSGTRRSSYNEQFF. The CDR3 DNA reads as TGTGCCAGCAGCTCGTCCGGGACACGGCGGAGCTCCTACAATGAGCAGTTCTTC.

The V gene is TRBV15, the J gene TRBJ1-3; D unclear. The CDR3 runs to 16 residues. CDR1 LNHNV and CDR2 YYDKDF come from the germline V gene (reference sequence). V was clipped by 0 bases and J by 0 bases, with 9 bases between them. CDR3 nucleotide sequence: TGTGCCACCAGCAGAGATCTGTCCATCTCTGGAAACACCATATATTTT. Protein product: CATSRDLSISGNTIYF.

V and J are TRBV28 and TRBJ1-4, with unresolved D. The length of the CDR3 is 11 residues. The ends were cut back, 5 bases at V and 5 bases at J, with 3 bases in the middle. CDR1 and CDR2 from the germline V gene are MDHEN and SYDVKM. CDR3 amino acids: CASSPNEKLFF. The CDR3 bases are TGTGCCAGCAGTCCGAATGAAAAACTGTTTTTT.

V is TRBV7-9 and J is TRBJ2-2; no clear D. Trimming took 1 base from V and 7 from J, leaving 10 bases between them. Germline values: CDR1 SEHNR, CDR2 FQNEAQ (reference sequence). This CDR3 comprises 14 residues. CDR3 loop: CASSLVSGFGELFF. The CDR3 bases are TGTGCCAGCAGCTTAGTATCCGGATTCGGGGAGCTGTTTTTT.

The rearrangement links TRBV13 to TRBJ1-1; D is undetermined. Trimming removed 3 bases at V and 1 base at J, with 6 bases between. The CDR3 totals 13 residues. Germline loops: CDR1 PRHDT, CDR2 FYEKMQ (reference sequence). The chain's CDR3 is CASSFKENTEAFF. The DNA for the CDR3 is TGTGCCAGCAGCTTTAAGGAGAACACTGAAGCTTTCTTT.

The sample holds one count of this clone. The chain is built from TRBV11-2 and TRBJ2-1, with a weak D call TRBD1 (6 bases). Germline V gene data show CDR1 as SGHAT and CDR2 as FQNNGV. V gave up 4 bases and J gave up 9 bases, with 7 bases separating them. The CDR3 is 11 amino acids. Here the CDR3 DNA reads TGTGCCAGCAGCTCACAGGGTGAGCAGTTCTTC. Protein sequence: CASSSQGEQFF.

The genes are TRBV4-1 and TRBJ2-2; 15 bases agree with TRBD2. The CDR3 has 17 residues. The V segment lost 3 bases and the J segment 5 bases; nucleotides outside the gene matches: 4. CDR1 MGHRA and CDR2 YSYEKL come from the germline V gene. This chain's CDR3 is CASSHGLAGGPTGELFF. The CDR3 bases are TGCGCCAGCAGCCATGGACTAGCGGGGGGGCCGACCGGGGAGCTGTTTTTT.

The gene calls are TRBV5-4 and TRBJ2-7; the match to TRBD1 covers 7 bases. This CDR3 is built from 14 residues. CDR1 is SGHNT, CDR2 YYREEE, per germline (reference sequence). V shed 0 bases, J shed 7 bases, and the junction held 7 bases outside the gene matches. The CDR3, as DNA: TGTGCCAGCAGCTTGGACAGGGGCCTCGTAGAGCAGTACTTC. Its protein is CASSLDRGLVEQYF. Looking up the rest from reference TRBV5-4 and TRBJ2-7 gives the full variable domain: ETGVTQSPTHLIKTRGQQVTLRCSSQSGHNTVSWYQQALGQGPQFIFQYYREEENGRGNFPPRFSGLQFPNYSSELNVNALELDDSALYLCASSLDRGLVEQYFGPGTRLTVT.

V is TRBV27 and J is TRBJ2-1; a possible D gene is TRBD2 (5 bases). The ends were cut back, 6 bases at V and 2 bases at J, with 11 bases in the middle. Germline loops: CDR1 MNHEY, CDR2 SMNVEV (reference sequence). The CDR3 is 14 residues long. The CDR3 DNA follows: TGTGCCAGCAGGCCGACCGGGGCCTACAATGAGCAGTTCTTC. Protein sequence: CASRPTGAYNEQFF.

The rearrangement joins TRBV7-9 to TRBJ2-5; 8 nucleotides line up with TRBD2. Losses at the gene ends were 5 bases for V and 5 bases for J; bases not matched to a gene: 10. This CDR3 spans 15 amino acids. CDR1 is SEHNR and CDR2 is FQNEAQ in the germline V gene (reference sequence). CDR3 protein: CASSPSGGSGETQYF. The CDR3 coding sequence is TGTGCCAGCAGCCCCTCGGGGGGGTCGGGGGAGACCCAGTACTTC.